The rows below give T cell receptor beta chains drawn from one sample of a study of identical twins. TCRdb re-derived calls from the 5' RACE reads in MiXCR, one entry per CDR3 protein. The sample lists 700,000 or so distinct CDR3 sequences; less than 10% were seen once. These same data were also listed under a study on yellow fever vaccine responses in identical twins.

The sequenced sample consisted of PBMCs. The receptors were sampled from a woman younger than 35 in good health. Each CDR3 is given with its conserved first and last residue. Each record gives: CDR3 DNA, CDR3 protein, V gene, D gene, CDR3 length, J gene, clone size. The D gene is left open where the match is weak. Some rows mark clone size as missing; the rest say once, few, many or name a class of expanded clone.

TGTGCCAGCAGTGAAAGACTAGACGCAGATACGCAGTATTTT CASSERLDADTQYF TRBV2 . 14 TRBJ2-3 once
TGCAGTGCTAGAGATCAGAGAGGGGGCTTTCCCGGGGAGCTGTTTTTT CSARDQRGGFPGELFF TRBV20-1 TRBD1 16 TRBJ2-2 once
TGTGCCAGCAGCTCTTGGGCGGTTAGCTCCTACAATGAGCAGTTCTTC CASSSWAVSSYNEQFF TRBV11-2 . 16 TRBJ2-1 few
TGTGCCAGCAGCTCACTAGCGGGGCTCACCTACGAGCAGTACTTC CASSSLAGLTYEQYF TRBV5-6 TRBD2 15 TRBJ2-7 few
TGTGCCAGCAGCTTAGCGGCGGGACTAGCGGGCACAGATACGCAGTATTTT CASSLAAGLAGTDTQYF TRBV7-8 TRBD2 17 TRBJ2-3 many
TGTGCCAGCAGCTTATCCCCTAAGGGGTCCGCGGGTGACATTCAGTACTTC CASSLSPKGSAGDIQYF TRBV7-2 . 17 TRBJ2-4 few
TGTGCCAGCAGTTTAGTCCGCTCGAACTACGAGCAGTACTTC CASSLVRSNYEQYF TRBV27 . 14 TRBJ2-7 .
TGTGCCAGCAGTTTCCCCGTTGTGGGGGGCCACCAAGATCGCTCCTACAATGAGCAGTTCTTC CASSFPVVGGHQDRSYNEQFF TRBV12-3/TRBV12-4 . 21 TRBJ2-1 many
TGCAGTGCCCCGGACTTCAACGTAGGGGGCTGGGAGACCCAGTACTTC CSAPDFNVGGWETQYF TRBV20-1 TRBD1 16 TRBJ2-5 .
TGCAGTGGCGCGACGGGGGATGCCGGGGAGCTGTTTTTT CSGATGDAGELFF TRBV20-1 . 13 TRBJ2-2 .
TGTGCCAGCAGTTCTGGGGGAGCTTGGGAGCTGTTTTTT CASSSGGAWELFF TRBV27 . 13 TRBJ2-2 few
TGTGCCAGCAGTTTAGGGAGGTGGGGGACTGAAGCTTTCTTT CASSLGRWGTEAFF TRBV27 . 14 TRBJ1-1 many
TGTGCCACCGGGAGGGGCCCGACTAGGGATGAGCAGTTCTTC CATGRGPTRDEQFF TRBV7-9 TRBD2 14 TRBJ2-1 few
TGCGCCAGCAGCCTAGCCCTCGGGCAAGAGACCCAGTACTTC CASSLALGQETQYF TRBV4-3 . 14 TRBJ2-5 many
TGCAGTGCTAGGTCCTACGTAGCGGGGGGATACAATGAGCAGTTCTTC CSARSYVAGGYNEQFF TRBV20-1 TRBD2 16 TRBJ2-1 many
TGCGCCAGCAGCGGCCTCCTACAGGGGGCCCCCGGTAGTAGTGAGCAGTTCTTC CASSGLLQGAPGSSEQFF TRBV5-1 TRBD1 18 TRBJ2-1 many
TGCGCCAGCAGCCAAGACCCTTATCCGGGACTAGCTATTTTAGAGCAGTTCTTC CASSQDPYPGLAILEQFF TRBV4-3 TRBD2 18 TRBJ2-1 .
TGTGCCACCAGCAGTCGACCTAATTTACGGTACCAAGAGACCCAGTACTTC CATSSRPNLRYQETQYF TRBV15 . 17 TRBJ2-5 many
TGTGCCAGTAGTATAGGAAGCGGGAGCTCCTACGAGCAGTACTTC CASSIGSGSSYEQYF TRBV19 TRBD2 15 TRBJ2-7 few
TGCGCCAGCAGCTTGACTGTCACCGGGGAGCTGTTTTTT CASSLTVTGELFF TRBV5-1 . 13 TRBJ2-2 many
TGTGCCATCAGTGAGTCGGGGGGACAGTCCTACGAGCAGTACTTC CAISESGGQSYEQYF TRBV10-3 . 15 TRBJ2-7 many
TGCGCCAGCAGTGATAAAGGGGGAACCTACGAGCAGTACTTC CASSDKGGTYEQYF TRBV10-2 . 14 TRBJ2-7 .
TGTGCCAGCAGTTACAAACTAACCCAAGAGACCCAGTACTTC CASSYKLTQETQYF TRBV6-5 . 14 TRBJ2-5 .
TGTGCCAGCAGCCAAGAACTAGAAGGTCACGAGCAGTACTTC CASSQELEGHEQYF TRBV3-1 . 14 TRBJ2-7 many
TGTGCCAGCAGCATGGGCTCTGGGGCCAACGTCCTGACTTTC CASSMGSGANVLTF TRBV12-3/TRBV12-4 . 14 TRBJ2-6 many
TGTGCCAGCAGCTACGTGGGTTTCACAGGAGAGCAGTTCTTC CASSYVGFTGEQFF TRBV27 . 14 TRBJ2-1 many
TGTGCCAGCAGTTTATGGCTAGCGGGAGTGGGGGAGCAGTACTTC CASSLWLAGVGEQYF TRBV12-3/TRBV12-4 TRBD2 15 TRBJ2-7 many
TGCAGCGGCATCGACAGCTTCACTGAAGCTTTCTTT CSGIDSFTEAFF TRBV29-1 . 12 TRBJ1-1 few
TGTGCCAGCAACTCCGGGACAGCGGAGGGGGGAGTCACCATATATTTT CASNSGTAEGGVTIYF TRBV12-3/TRBV12-4 TRBD1 16 TRBJ1-3 few
TGTGCCAGCAGTTTAGTGGGTGGAGAGACCCAGTACTTC CASSLVGGETQYF TRBV12-3/TRBV12-4 . 13 TRBJ2-5 many
TGTGCCAGCAGAACTCGAGGACTAGCTCCGTACTTC CASRTRGLAPYF TRBV28 TRBD2 12 TRBJ2-7 few
TGTGCCAGCAGCCAAGGGGCCGCCCCCTCCTACGAGCAGTACTTC CASSQGAAPSYEQYF TRBV4-2 . 15 TRBJ2-7 .
TGTGCCAGCAGTTCCCACAGGGGTGCGCAGTATTTT CASSSHRGAQYF TRBV27 TRBD1 12 TRBJ2-3 .
TGCGCCAGCAGCCCTGGGACTAGCGGGGGGACCTACAATGAGCAGTTCTTC CASSPGTSGGTYNEQFF TRBV5-1 TRBD2 17 TRBJ2-1 many
TGTGCCAGCAGTTCAGGACAGGGGAACACCTACGAGCAGTACTTC CASSSGQGNTYEQYF TRBV7-6 TRBD1 15 TRBJ2-7 .
TGTGCCAGCAGCCCGCGGACAGCAAGTTACATGAACACTGAAGCTTTCTTT CASSPRTASYMNTEAFF TRBV7-9 . 17 TRBJ1-1 .
TGTGCCAGCACCCCCCAGTTTGGGTACAATGAGCAGTTCTTC CASTPQFGYNEQFF TRBV6-1 . 14 TRBJ2-1 few
TGCGCCAGCAGCTTGGATGGACAGGCCTTAGACGAGCAGTACTTC CASSLDGQALDEQYF TRBV5-1 TRBD1 15 TRBJ2-7 many
TGTGCCACCACTATTACCAGCGTCGGCCACAATGAGCAGTTCTTC CATTITSVGHNEQFF TRBV6-2/TRBV6-3 . 15 TRBJ2-1 .
TGTGCCAGCAGCGCTCCACAGAGAGGATATCACAATGAGCAGTTCTTC CASSAPQRGYHNEQFF TRBV9 . 16 TRBJ2-1 .
TGCAGCGTCTTCCGGCCACCGGGCGAGCAGTACTTC CSVFRPPGEQYF TRBV29-1 . 12 TRBJ2-7 .
TGTGCCAGCAGCTATAGCGGGGGCCACTACGAGCAGTACTTC CASSYSGGHYEQYF TRBV5-4 TRBD2 14 TRBJ2-7 .
TGTGCCATCAGTGGCCCGTCGGGACAGGATATTTTAGACTATGGCTACACCTTC CAISGPSGQDILDYGYTF TRBV10-3 TRBD1 18 TRBJ1-2 .
TGCGCCAGCAGCGCCGGGACGACCGACGGCAATGAGCAGTTCTTC CASSAGTTDGNEQFF TRBV5-1 . 15 TRBJ2-1 many
TGTGCCAGCAGTTTATCGATCGCCGAAATCGATGAGCAGTTCTTC CASSLSIAEIDEQFF TRBV27 . 15 TRBJ2-1 .
TGTGCCAGCACCCGGACAGGAGGTCCAGAGCAGTACTTC CASTRTGGPEQYF TRBV5-6 TRBD1 13 TRBJ2-7 few
TGCAGCCCATATAGGGGGCTTCACTATGGCTACACCTTC CSPYRGLHYGYTF TRBV29-1 TRBD1 13 TRBJ1-2 .
TGTGCCAGCAGTGTGGGAGTTAAGGCCTACGAGCAGTACTTC CASSVGVKAYEQYF TRBV27 . 14 TRBJ2-7 .